The clone carrying this T cell receptor (beta chain) was found once. Its antigen remains unidentified. This sample was taken from a study of Ad26.COV2.S vaccination and SARS-CoV-2 variants. Points from the study as a whole: Breadth of non-spike TCRs did not differ between vaccinees and placebo recipients. Placebo recipients trailed vaccine recipients in spike-specific TCR breadth.

Treatment: some 20 received Ad26.COV2.S at low or high dose, single or two shots; roughly five received placebo; per-sample allocation not given. Vaccine and placebo recipients were sampled on day 63 after the first injection. The individual, an adult aged 18-55 years, was a donor in Boston. The CDR3 is 12 residues long. The V end lost 6 bases, the J end lost 6 bases, and 12 bases lay between the germline ends. Germline V CDR1 and CDR2: LGHNT, FRNRAP. Profiled with immunoSEQ multiplex PCR; TCRdb holds only in-frame clones, not every one. The repertoire includes 400,000 to 450,000 clones, 75% to 95% of them detected once, and about 12% sits in the top ten.

This sample comprised peripheral blood, obtained in a trial of Ad26.COV2.S vaccine versus placebo. The V and J genes are TRBV12-5 and TRBJ2-7, with D possibly matching TRBD1 (5 bases). This clonotype was sampled from a person between 18 and 59 years old who received the Ad26.COV2.S COVID-19 vaccine or a placebo. The chain's CDR3 is CASGSPGFEQYF. DNA of the CDR3: TGTGCTAGTGGATCTCCAGGGTTCGAGCAGTACTTC. The full variable domain, with the rest looked up from reference TRBV12-5 and TRBJ2-7, is DARVTQTPRHKVTEMGQEVTMRCQPILGHNTVFWYRQTMMQGLELLAYFRNRAPLDDSGMPKDRFSAEMPDATLATLKIQPSEPRDSAVYFCASGSPGFEQYFGPGTRLTVT.